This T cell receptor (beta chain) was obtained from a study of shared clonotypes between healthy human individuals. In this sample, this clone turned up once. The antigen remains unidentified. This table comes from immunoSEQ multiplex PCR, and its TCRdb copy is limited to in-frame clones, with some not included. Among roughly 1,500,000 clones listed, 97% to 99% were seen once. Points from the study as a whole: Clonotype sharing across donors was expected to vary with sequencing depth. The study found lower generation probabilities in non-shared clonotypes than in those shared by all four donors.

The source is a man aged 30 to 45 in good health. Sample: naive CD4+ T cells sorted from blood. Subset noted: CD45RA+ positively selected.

Written as DNA, the CDR3 is TGTGCCAGCAGTGAGGCCAGAGGGAGCACTGAAGCTTTCTTT. Protein: CASSEARGSTEAFF. The chain has TRBV2 and TRBJ1-1; D unresolved. Germline CDR1 is SNHLY and CDR2 is FYNNEI. Trimming removed 3 bases at V and 4 bases at J, with 12 bases between. The CDR3 length is 14 residues.